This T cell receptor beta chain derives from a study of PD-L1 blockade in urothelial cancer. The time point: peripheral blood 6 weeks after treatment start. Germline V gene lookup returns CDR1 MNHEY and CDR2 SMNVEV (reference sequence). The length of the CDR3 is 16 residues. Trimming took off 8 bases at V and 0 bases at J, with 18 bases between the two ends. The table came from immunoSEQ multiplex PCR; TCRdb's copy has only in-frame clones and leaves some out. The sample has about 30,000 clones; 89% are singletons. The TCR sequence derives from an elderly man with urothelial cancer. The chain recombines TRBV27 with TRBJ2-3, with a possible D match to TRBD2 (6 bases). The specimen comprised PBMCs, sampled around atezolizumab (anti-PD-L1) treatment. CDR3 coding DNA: TGTGCCAGCGGGGGGAGGTTTCAGATTAGCACAGATACGCAGTATTTT. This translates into CASGGRFQISTDTQYF.